This section outlines one TCR beta chain sequence together with its context. Each CDR3 protein gets one entry after TCRdb re-called the reads with MiXCR. Of roughly 630,000 distinct CDR3 sequences in the sample, 20% to 25% are singletons; the top ten hold 8%. This entry belongs to a study of T cell repertoires in cytomegalovirus infection. Study overall: CMV infection and matching HLA type were both indicated by public TCR beta signatures.

The receptor was derived from a human donor in good health (CMV status not recorded). Some clones in this sample may be carry-over from other donors' samples. The sequencing input was CD8+ T cells from PBMCs.

The CDR3 region has the DNA TGCAGTGCCTTTCCAAGGGGGGGGGCTTCCTACAATGAGCAGTTCTTC. Protein: CSAFPRGGASYNEQFF. This chain joins TRBV20-1 and TRBJ2-1; possibly TRBD2 for D (7 bases). From germline, CDR1 is DFQATT and CDR2 SNEGSKA (reference sequence). Trimming shortened V by 6 bases and J by 1 base, and 19 bases separated the two germline ends. The CDR3 spans 16 residues.